The 13 T cell receptor beta chains below come from one sample, sequenced in a study of T cells in Graves' hyperthyroidism and ophthalmopathy. The TCR beta CDR3 regions underwent amplification using RNA transcripts as the source. HTBI primers were used for first-round RT-PCR of the TCR CDR3. Each CDR3 protein gets one entry after TCRdb re-called the multiplex PCR reads with MiXCR. The sample comprises around 500,000 distinct CDR3 sequences, about 15% of which are singletons, and about 29% rests with the top ten. Source material: blood. Source of these receptors: a woman between 25 and 40 years old with Graves' ophthalmopathy.

This clonotype was seen a few times. J is TRBJ1-1 and V is TRBV5-8, with D uncertain. Deletions cut 0 bases from V and 7 bases from J, with 13 bases between. This CDR3 is built from 14 residues. The germline V gene has CDR1 SGHTS and CDR2 YDEGEE. DNA of the CDR3: TGTGCCAGCAGCTTGGGGGGTATCGAGGGTGAAGCTTTCTTT. It encodes CASSLGGIEGEAFF.

This clonotype was recorded at least ten times. This rearrangement joins TRBV7-2 to TRBJ2-3; D might be TRBD2 (5 bases). CDR3 size: 17 residues. Trimming removed 2 bases at V and 6 bases at J, with 21 bases between. Germline loops: CDR1 SGHTA, CDR2 FQGNSA. The CDR3, as DNA: TGTGCCAGCAGCTTACTGGTCGGCGCGGGCGGCCTCGATACGCAGTATTTT. As protein: CASSLLVGAGGLDTQYF.

This clonotype occurred many times. The chain is built from TRBV7-8 and TRBJ2-1, with no clear D. Germline V gene lookup returns CDR1 SGHVS and CDR2 FQNEAQ. Trimming removed 1 base from V and 8 bases from J, with 12 bases in between. The CDR3 is 14 residues long. CDR3 bases: TGTGCCAGCAGCTTAGGGGCCCAGAGTTATGAGCAGTTCTTC. The encoded protein is CASSLGAQSYEQFF.

This clonotype was picked up many times. CDR3 in amino acids: CSARPSGYEQYF. CDR3 DNA: TGCAGTGCTAGACCTAGCGGCTACGAGCAGTACTTC. The chain carries TRBV20-1 and TRBJ2-7; TRBD2 agrees at 7 bases. J gave up 3 bases and V 2 bases, and 1 base lay outside the gene matches. There are 12 residues in the CDR3. In germline, CDR1 is DFQATT, CDR2 SNEGSKA (reference sequence).

The CDR3 DNA reads TGCAGTGCTAGAGATGGAGGCAGGGTGGTAGGGGTGAACACTGAAGCTTTCTTT. Its protein is CSARDGGRVVGVNTEAFF. The gene calls are TRBV20-1 and TRBJ1-1, with TRBD1 as a possible D gene (5 bases). CDR1 is DFQATT, CDR2 SNEGSKA, per germline (reference sequence). Trimming shortened V by 0 bases and J by 0 bases, and 20 bases separated the two germline ends. CDR3 length equals 18 residues.

This clonotype was counted a few times. The V call is TRBV25-1, the J call TRBJ2-1, with 7 nucleotides matching TRBD1. J gave up 3 bases and V 3 bases, and 8 bases lay outside the gene matches. Germline V gives CDR1 MGHDK, CDR2 SYGVNS. The CDR3 totals 16 residues. The CDR3 reads CASSDYTGAIYNEQFF. The CDR3 coding sequence is TGTGCCAGCAGTGACTACACAGGGGCGATCTACAATGAGCAGTTCTTC.

The rearrangement joins TRBV28 to TRBJ1-6; no firm D call. CDR3 length: 12 amino acids. The V and J ends lost 4 bases and 10 bases respectively, with 8 bases between them. CDR1 MDHEN and CDR2 SYDVKM come from the germline V gene. This CDR3 reads CASSSGGSPLHF. The CDR3 coding sequence is TGTGCCAGCAGTTCCGGAGGCTCACCCCTCCACTTT. The full variable domain, completed using reference TRBV28 and TRBJ1-6, is DVKVTQSSRYLVKRTGEKVFLECVQDMDHENMFWYRQDPGLGLRLIYFSYDVKMKEKGDIPEGYSVSREKKERFSLILESASTNQTSMYLCASSSGGSPLHFGNGTRLTVT.

This clonotype has a count of ten or more. The gene calls are TRBV9 and TRBJ1-2; the D gene is possibly TRBD1 (5 bases). Trimming left V 3 bases short and J 7 bases short, with 13 bases between. Germline CDR1 and CDR2: SGDLS and YYNGEE. The CDR3 contains 13 residues. This CDR3 is CASSDPAGPGYTF. The DNA for the CDR3 is TGTGCCAGCAGCGACCCAGCAGGGCCTGGCTACACCTTC.

This clonotype has a handful of counts. The gene calls are TRBV7-2 and TRBJ2-7, with D unclear. Germline V gene sequence: CDR1 SGHTA, CDR2 FQGNSA. V shed 5 bases and J shed 2 bases, with 13 bases lying between them. The CDR3 sequence is 14 residues long. The CDR3 DNA reads as TGTGCCAGCAGCCCCCGTGGCTACCCCTACGAGCAGTACTTC. Translating it yields CASSPRGYPYEQYF. Variable domain in full (rest from reference TRBV7-2 and TRBJ2-7): GAGVSQSPSNKVTEKGKDVELRCDPISGHTALYWYRQSLGQGLEFLIYFQGNSAPDKSGLPSDRFSAERTGGSVSTLTIQRTQQEDSAVYLCASSPRGYPYEQYFGPGTRLTVT.

The chain uses TRBV20-1 and TRBJ2-7; D may correspond to TRBD1 or TRBD2 (5 bases each). Trimming stripped 5 bases from V and 5 bases from J, with 10 bases between. CDR1 DFQATT and CDR2 SNEGSKA come from the germline V gene (reference sequence). This CDR3 spans 11 amino acids. The CDR3 DNA sequence: TGCAGTGCTGGGACCGCGGACGAGCAGTACTTC. It yields the protein CSAGTADEQYF.

The chain is built from TRBV4-1 and TRBJ2-1; 8 bases line up with TRBD2. V dropped 5 bases and J dropped 4; count of bases not matched to a gene: 10. The CDR3 is made up of 16 amino acids. In germline, CDR1 is MGHRA, CDR2 YSYEKL. CDR3 in amino acids: CASSSRRQRGYNEQFF. The DNA for the CDR3 is TGCGCCAGCAGCTCCCGGAGACAGCGGGGGTACAATGAGCAGTTCTTC.

The table lists this clonotype with many counts. The chain employs TRBV3-1 and TRBJ2-3; possible D gene TRBD2, 5 bases. This CDR3 is built from 15 residues. CDR1 is LGHDT and CDR2 is YNNKEL in the germline V gene (reference sequence). The germline V and J ends were trimmed by 8 bases and 2 bases, with 17 bases remaining between them. The CDR3 nucleotides are TGTGCCAGCTCCCTAGGACGGGATTCCACAGATACGCAGTATTTT. Encoded protein: CASSLGRDSTDTQYF.

This clonotype came up many times. The rearrangement links TRBV19 to TRBJ2-2, with 9 nucleotides matching TRBD1. Unmatched junction bases numbered 12, after V lost 10 bases and J lost 6 bases. This CDR3 is 15 amino acids long. CDR1 is LNHDA and CDR2 is SQIVND in the germline V gene (reference sequence). The CDR3 is CATGTGKGVAGELFF. CDR3 sequence (DNA): TGTGCCACCGGGACAGGGAAAGGGGTGGCCGGGGAGCTGTTTTTT.